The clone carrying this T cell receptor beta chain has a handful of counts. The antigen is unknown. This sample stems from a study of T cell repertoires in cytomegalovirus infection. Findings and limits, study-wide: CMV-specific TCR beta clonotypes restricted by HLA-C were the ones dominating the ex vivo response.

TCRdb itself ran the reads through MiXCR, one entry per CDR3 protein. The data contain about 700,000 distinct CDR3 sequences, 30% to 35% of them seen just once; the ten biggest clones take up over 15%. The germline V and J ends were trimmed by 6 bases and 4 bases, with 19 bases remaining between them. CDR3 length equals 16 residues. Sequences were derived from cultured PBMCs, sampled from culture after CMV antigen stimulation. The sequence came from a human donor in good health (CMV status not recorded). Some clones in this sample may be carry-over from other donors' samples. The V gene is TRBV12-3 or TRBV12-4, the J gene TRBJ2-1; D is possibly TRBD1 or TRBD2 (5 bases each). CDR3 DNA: TGTGCCAGCAGCCGGGACGGAGGAAGGGAATACAATGAGCAGTTCTTC. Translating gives CASSRDGGREYNEQFF.